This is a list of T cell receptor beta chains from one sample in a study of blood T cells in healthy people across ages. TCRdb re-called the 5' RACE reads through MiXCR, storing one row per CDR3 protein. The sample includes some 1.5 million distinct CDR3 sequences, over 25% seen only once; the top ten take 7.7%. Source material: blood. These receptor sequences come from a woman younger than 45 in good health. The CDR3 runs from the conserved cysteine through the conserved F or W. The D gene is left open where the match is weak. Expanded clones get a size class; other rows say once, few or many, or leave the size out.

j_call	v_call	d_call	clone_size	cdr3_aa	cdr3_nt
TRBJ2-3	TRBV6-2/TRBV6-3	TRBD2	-	CASNPGTSFPAQYF	TGTGCCAGCAATCCCGGGACTAGCTTCCCTGCGCAGTATTTT
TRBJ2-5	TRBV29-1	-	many	CSVSDREGETQYF	TGCAGCGTTTCCGACAGGGAGGGTGAGACCCAGTACTTC
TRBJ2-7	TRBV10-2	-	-	CASSGGGSPYEQYF	TGCGCCAGCAGTGGAGGCGGGTCCCCCTACGAGCAGTACTTC
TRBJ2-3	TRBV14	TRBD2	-	CASSQPGGTQYF	TGTGCCAGCAGCCAACCGGGGGGTACGCAGTATTTT
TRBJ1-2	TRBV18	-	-	CASSPPGRVLHGYTF	TGTGCCAGCTCACCACCGGGCAGGGTGTTACATGGCTACACCTTC
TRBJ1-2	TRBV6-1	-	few	CASSGWSRGSRDGYTF	TGTGCCAGCAGTGGCTGGTCCCGGGGTTCTAGAGATGGCTACACCTTC
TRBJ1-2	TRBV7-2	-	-	CASSLDPLGAYGDGYTF	TGTGCCAGCAGCTTAGATCCTCTGGGGGCTTATGGGGATGGCTACACCTTC
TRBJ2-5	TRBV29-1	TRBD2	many	CSGSGLAGKETQYF	TGCAGCGGATCGGGACTAGCGGGCAAAGAGACCCAGTACTTC
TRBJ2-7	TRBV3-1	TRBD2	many	CASSPGLAGAYEQYF	TGTGCCAGCAGCCCGGGACTAGCGGGAGCCTACGAGCAGTACTTC
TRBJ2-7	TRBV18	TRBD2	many	CASSPTGLAAEQYF	TGTGCCAGCTCACCTACCGGACTAGCCGCCGAGCAGTACTTC
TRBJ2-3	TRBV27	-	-	CASSSRWDTQYF	TGTGCCAGCAGTTCCCGATGGGATACGCAGTATTTT
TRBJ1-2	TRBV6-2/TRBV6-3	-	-	CASKNWGQRRGYTF	TGTGCCAGCAAGAACTGGGGACAACGCCGGGGCTACACCTTC
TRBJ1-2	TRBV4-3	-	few	CASSQDYREGYTF	TGCGCCAGCAGCCAAGACTACAGGGAGGGCTACACCTTC
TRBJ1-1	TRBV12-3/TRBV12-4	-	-	CASTPSWDTEAFF	TGTGCCAGCACCCCTTCCTGGGACACTGAAGCTTTCTTT
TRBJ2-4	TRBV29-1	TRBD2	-	CSVGLAGDENIQYF	TGCAGCGTTGGACTAGCGGGAGACGAAAACATTCAGTACTTC
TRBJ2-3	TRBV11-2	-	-	CASSPGLSFDTQYF	TGTGCCAGCAGTCCAGGTCTTTCGTTCGATACGCAGTATTTT
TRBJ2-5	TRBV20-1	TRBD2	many	CSAKAGDSQETQYF	TGCAGTGCCAAAGCGGGGGATTCACAAGAGACCCAGTACTTC
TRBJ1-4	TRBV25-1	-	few	CASSEYLGTDNEKLFF	TGTGCCAGCAGTGAATATCTCGGGACGGATAATGAAAAACTGTTTTTT
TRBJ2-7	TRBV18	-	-	CASSTPRSATPSEQYF	TGTGCCAGCTCTACGCCCCGATCGGCGACGCCCTCCGAGCAGTACTTC
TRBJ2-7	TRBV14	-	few	CASSQDRGTDEYF	TGTGCCAGCAGCCAAGATCGCGGGACAGACGAGTACTTC
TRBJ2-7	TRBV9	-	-	CASSEGDTDYEQYF	TGTGCCAGCAGCGAAGGGGACACAGACTACGAGCAGTACTTC
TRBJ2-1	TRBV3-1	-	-	CASSQQRYNEQFF	TGTGCCAGCAGCCAACAGCGGTACAATGAGCAGTTCTTC
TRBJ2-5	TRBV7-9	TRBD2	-	CASSPTSYETQYF	TGTGCCAGCAGCCCGACTAGCTACGAGACCCAGTACTTC
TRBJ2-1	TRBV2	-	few	CASSNLVGAEQFF	TGTGCCAGTAGCAACCTAGTTGGGGCTGAGCAGTTCTTC
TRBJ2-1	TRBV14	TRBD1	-	CASRMGQGTYNEQFF	TGTGCCAGCAGAATGGGACAGGGGACCTACAATGAGCAGTTCTTC
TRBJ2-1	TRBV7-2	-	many	CASSLVRNEQFF	TGTGCCAGCAGCTTAGTCCGGAATGAGCAGTTCTTC
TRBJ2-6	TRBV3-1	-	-	CASSPAGTPVSGANVRTF	TGTGCCAGCAGCCCCGCCGGGACTCCAGTCTCCGGGGCCAACGTCCGGACTTTC